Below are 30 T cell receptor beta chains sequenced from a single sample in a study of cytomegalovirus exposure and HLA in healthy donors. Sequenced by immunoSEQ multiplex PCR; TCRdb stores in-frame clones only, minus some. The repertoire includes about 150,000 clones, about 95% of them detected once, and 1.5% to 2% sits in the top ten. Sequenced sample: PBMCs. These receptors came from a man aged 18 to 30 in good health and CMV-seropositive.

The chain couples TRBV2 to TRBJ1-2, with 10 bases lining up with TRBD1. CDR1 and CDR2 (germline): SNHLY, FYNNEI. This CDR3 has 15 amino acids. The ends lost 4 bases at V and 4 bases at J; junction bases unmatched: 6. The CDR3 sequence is CASSAGTGVTYGYTF. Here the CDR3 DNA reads TGTGCCAGCAGTGCCGGGACAGGGGTCACCTATGGCTACACCTTC.

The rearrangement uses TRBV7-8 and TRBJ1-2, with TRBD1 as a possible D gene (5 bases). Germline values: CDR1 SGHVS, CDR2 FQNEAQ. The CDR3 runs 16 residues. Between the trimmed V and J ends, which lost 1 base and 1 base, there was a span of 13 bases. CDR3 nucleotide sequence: TGTGCCAGCAGCTTAGTCCGGACGGGGGGTAACTATGGCTACACCTTC. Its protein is CASSLVRTGGNYGYTF.

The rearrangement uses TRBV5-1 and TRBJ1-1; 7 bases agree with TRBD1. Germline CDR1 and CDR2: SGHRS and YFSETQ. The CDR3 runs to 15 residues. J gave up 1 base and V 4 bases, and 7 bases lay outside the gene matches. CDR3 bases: TGCGCCAGCAGCGCAGAGGGACAGCCGAACACTGAAGCTTTCTTT. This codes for CASSAEGQPNTEAFF.

CDR3 coding DNA: TGTGCCAGCTCTCGACAGGGGGCCTACGAGCAGTACTTC. Encoded protein: CASSRQGAYEQYF. The rearrangement links TRBV28 to TRBJ2-7; 9 nucleotides align to TRBD1. V shed 8 bases, J shed 2 bases, and the junction held 4 bases outside the gene matches. The CDR3 covers 13 residues. Germline CDR1 MDHEN, CDR2 SYDVKM.

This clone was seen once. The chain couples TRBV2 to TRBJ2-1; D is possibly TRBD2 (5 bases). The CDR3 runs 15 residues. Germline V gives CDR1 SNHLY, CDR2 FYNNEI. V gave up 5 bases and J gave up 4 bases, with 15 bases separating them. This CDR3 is CASSPMLAQYNEQFF. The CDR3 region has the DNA TGTGCCAGCAGTCCTATGCTAGCCCAGTACAATGAGCAGTTCTTC.

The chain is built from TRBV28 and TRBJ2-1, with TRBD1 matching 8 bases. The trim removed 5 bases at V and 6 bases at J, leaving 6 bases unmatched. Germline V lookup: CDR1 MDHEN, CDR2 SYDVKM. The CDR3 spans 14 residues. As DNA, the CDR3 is TGTGCCAGCAGTCTTAGGACAGGGCCCAATGAGCAGTTCTTC. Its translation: CASSLRTGPNEQFF.

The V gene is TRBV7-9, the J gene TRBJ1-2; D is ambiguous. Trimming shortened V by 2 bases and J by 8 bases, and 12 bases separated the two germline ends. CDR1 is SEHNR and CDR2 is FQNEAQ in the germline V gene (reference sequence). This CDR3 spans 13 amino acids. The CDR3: CASSLSQRGGYTF. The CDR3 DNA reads TGTGCCAGCAGCTTATCCCAACGTGGCGGCTACACCTTC.

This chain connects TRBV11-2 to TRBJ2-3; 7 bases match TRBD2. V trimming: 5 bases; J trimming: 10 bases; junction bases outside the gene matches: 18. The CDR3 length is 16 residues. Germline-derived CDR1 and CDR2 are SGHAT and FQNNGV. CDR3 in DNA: TGTGCCAGCAGCCTGCTACTAGCGTCCGCGTTTTTTTCGCAGTATTTT. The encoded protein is CASSLLLASAFFSQYF.

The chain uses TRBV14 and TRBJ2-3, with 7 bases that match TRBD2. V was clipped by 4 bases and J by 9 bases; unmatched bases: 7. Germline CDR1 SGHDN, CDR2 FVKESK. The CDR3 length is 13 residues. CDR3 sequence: CASSPTLGGTQYF. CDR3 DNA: TGTGCCAGCAGCCCCACCTTGGGGGGGACGCAGTATTTT.

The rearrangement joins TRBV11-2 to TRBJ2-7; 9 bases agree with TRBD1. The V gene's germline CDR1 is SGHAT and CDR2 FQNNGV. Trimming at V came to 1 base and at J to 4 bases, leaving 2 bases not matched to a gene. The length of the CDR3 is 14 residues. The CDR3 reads CASSLGTGEYEQYF. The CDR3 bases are TGTGCCAGCAGCTTAGGGACAGGGGAGTACGAGCAGTACTTC.

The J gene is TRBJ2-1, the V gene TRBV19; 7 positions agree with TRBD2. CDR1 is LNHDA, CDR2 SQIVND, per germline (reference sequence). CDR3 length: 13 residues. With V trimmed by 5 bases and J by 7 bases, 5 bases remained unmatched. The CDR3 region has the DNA TGTGCCAGTAGTCCAAGCGGGATAAATGAGCAGTTCTTC. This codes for CASSPSGINEQFF.

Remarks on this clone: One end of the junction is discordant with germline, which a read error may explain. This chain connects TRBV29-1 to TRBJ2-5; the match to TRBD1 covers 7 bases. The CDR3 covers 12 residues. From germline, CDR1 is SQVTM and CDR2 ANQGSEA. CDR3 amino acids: CSVGQGQGTQYF. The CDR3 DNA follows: TGCAGCGTTGGACAGGGCCAAGGGACCCAGTACTTC.

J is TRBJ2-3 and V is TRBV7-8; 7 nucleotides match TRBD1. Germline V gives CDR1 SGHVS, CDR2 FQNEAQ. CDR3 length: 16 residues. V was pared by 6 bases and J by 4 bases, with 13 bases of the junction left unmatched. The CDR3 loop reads CASSFPGQEVPDTQYF. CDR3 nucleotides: TGTGCCAGCAGTTTTCCAGGACAGGAGGTACCAGATACGCAGTATTTT.

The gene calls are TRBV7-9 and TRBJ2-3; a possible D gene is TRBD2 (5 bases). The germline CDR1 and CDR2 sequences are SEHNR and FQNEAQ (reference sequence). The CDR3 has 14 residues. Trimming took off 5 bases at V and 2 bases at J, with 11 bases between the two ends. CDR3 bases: TGTGCCAGCAGCACGAGGAGGACCACAGATACGCAGTATTTT. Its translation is CASSTRRTTDTQYF.

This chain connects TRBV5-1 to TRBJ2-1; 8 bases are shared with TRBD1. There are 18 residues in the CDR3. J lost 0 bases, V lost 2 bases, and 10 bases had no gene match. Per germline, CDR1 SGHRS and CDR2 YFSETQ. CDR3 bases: TGCGCCAGCAGCTTCCCCCGGGACAGGTCGAGCTCCTACAATGAGCAGTTCTTC. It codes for CASSFPRDRSSSYNEQFF.

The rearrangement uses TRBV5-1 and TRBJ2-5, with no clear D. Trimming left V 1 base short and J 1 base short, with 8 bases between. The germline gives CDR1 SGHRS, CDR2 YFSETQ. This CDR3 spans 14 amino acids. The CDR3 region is CASSLKAPQETQYF. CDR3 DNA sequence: TGCGCCAGCAGCTTGAAAGCCCCCCAAGAGACCCAGTACTTC.

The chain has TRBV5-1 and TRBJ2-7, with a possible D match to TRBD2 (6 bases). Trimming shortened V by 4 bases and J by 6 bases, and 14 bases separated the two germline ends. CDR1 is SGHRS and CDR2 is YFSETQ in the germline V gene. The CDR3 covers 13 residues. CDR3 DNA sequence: TGCGCCAGCAGCACGGGGACTGGCTTCGAGCAGTACTTC. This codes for CASSTGTGFEQYF.

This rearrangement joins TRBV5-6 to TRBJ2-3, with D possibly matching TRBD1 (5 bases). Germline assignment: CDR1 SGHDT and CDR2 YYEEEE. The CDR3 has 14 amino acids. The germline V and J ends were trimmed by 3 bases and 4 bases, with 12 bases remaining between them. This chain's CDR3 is CASSSSKGPDTQYF. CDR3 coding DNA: TGTGCCAGCAGCTCCTCGAAGGGGCCAGATACGCAGTATTTT.

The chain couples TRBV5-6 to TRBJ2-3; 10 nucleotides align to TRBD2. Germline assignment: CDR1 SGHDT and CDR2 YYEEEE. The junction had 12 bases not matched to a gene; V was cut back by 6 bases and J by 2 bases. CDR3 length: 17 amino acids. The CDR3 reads CASTILTSGYPTDTQYF. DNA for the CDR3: TGTGCCAGCACCATATTGACTAGCGGGTACCCCACAGATACGCAGTATTTT.

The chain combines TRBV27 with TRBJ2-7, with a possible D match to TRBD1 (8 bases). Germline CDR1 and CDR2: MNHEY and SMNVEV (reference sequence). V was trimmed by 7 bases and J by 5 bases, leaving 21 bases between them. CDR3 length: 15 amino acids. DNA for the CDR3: TGTGCCAGCACCCTGAGCGGGACAGGAGGCAACGAGCAGTACTTC. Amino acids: CASTLSGTGGNEQYF.

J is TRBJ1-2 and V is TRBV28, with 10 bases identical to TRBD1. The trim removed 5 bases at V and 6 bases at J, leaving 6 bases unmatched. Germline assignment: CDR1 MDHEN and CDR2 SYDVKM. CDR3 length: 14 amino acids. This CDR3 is CASSPRTGGDGYTF. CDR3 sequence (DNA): TGTGCCAGCAGTCCCCGGACAGGGGGGGATGGCTACACCTTC.

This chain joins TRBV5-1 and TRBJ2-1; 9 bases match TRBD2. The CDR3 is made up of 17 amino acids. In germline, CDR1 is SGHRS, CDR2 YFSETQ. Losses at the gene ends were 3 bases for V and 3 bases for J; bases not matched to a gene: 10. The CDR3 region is CASSSRPSGEGYNEQFF. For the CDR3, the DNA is TGCGCCAGCAGCTCACGTCCTAGCGGGGAGGGCTACAATGAGCAGTTCTTC.

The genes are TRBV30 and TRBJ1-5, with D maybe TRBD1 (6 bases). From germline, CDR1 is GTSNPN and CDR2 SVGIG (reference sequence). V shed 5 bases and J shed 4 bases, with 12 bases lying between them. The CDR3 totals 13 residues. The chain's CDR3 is CAWSGQINQPQHF. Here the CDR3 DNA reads TGTGCCTGGTCGGGACAAATTAATCAGCCCCAGCATTTT.

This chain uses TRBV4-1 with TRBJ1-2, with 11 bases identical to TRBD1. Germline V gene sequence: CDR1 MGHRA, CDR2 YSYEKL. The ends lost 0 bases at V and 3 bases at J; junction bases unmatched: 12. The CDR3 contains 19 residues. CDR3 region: CASSQESARTGGADYGYTF. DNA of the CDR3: TGCGCCAGCAGCCAAGAAAGTGCCCGGACAGGGGGCGCTGACTATGGCTACACCTTC.

The CDR3 DNA reads as TGTGCCAGCAGCACAGAGGGAGGCACAGATACGCAGTATTTT. The encoded protein is CASSTEGGTDTQYF. This sequence joins TRBV6-1 and TRBJ2-3; TRBD2 is a possible D gene (5 bases). V lost 6 bases, J lost 1 base, and 11 bases lay in between. The CDR3 spans 14 residues. CDR1 and CDR2 (germline): MNHNS, SASEGT.

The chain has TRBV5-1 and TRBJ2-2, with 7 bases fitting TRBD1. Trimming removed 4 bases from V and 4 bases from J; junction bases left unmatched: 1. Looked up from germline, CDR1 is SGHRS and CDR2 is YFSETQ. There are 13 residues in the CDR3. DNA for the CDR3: TGCGCCAGCAGCAGGGACAGCACCGGGGAGCTGTTTTTT. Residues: CASSRDSTGELFF.

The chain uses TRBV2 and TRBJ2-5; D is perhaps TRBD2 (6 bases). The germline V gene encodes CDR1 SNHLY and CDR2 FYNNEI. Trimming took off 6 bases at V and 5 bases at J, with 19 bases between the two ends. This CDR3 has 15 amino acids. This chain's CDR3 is CASSGSRLGTETQYF. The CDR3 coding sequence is TGTGCCAGCAGCGGCTCTCGACTAGGGACGGAGACCCAGTACTTC.

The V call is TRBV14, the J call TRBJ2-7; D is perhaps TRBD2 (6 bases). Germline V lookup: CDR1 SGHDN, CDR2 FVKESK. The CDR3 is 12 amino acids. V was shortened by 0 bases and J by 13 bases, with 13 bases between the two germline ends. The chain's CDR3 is CASSQDAGSSYF. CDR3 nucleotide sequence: TGTGCCAGCAGCCAAGATGCGGGATCGAGTTACTTC. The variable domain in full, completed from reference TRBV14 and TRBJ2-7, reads EAGVTQFPSHSVIEKGQTVTLRCDPISGHDNLYWYRRVMGKEIKFLLHFVKESKQDESGMPNNRFLAERTGGTYSTLKVQPAELEDSGVYFCASSQDAGSSYFGPGTRLTVT.

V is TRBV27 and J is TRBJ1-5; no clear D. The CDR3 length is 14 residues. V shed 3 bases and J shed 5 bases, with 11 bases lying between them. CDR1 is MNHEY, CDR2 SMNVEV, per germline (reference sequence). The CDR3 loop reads CASSLLTLDQPQHF. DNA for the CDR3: TGTGCCAGCAGTTTGCTGACACTGGATCAGCCCCAGCATTTT.

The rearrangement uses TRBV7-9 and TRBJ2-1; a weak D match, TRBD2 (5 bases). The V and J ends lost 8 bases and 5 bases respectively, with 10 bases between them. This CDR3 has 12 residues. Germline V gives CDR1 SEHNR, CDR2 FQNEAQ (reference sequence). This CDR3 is CASGSRNNEQFF. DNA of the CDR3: TGTGCCAGCGGGAGTAGAAACAATGAGCAGTTCTTC.